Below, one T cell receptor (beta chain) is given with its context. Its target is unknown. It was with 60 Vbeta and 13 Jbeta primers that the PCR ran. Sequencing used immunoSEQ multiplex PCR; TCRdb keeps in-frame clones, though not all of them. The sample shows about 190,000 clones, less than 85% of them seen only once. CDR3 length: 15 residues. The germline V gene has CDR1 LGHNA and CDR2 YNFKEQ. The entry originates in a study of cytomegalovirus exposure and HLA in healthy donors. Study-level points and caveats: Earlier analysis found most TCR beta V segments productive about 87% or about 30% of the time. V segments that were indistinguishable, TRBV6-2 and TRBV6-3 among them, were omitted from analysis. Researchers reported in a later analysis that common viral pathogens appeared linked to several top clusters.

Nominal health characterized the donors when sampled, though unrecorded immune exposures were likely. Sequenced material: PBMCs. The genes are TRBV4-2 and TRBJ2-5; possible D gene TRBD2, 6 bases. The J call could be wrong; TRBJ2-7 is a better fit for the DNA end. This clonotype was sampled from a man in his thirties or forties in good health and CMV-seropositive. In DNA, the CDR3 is TGTGCCAGCAGCCAAGATTATTTGACTAGCTACGAGCAGTACTTC. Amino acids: CASSQDYLTSYEQYF.